This entry lists 5 T cell receptor beta chains sequenced from one sample in a study of T cell clonality in common variable immunodeficiency. Here immunoSEQ multiplex PCR was the method, and the copy in TCRdb shows in-frame clones only, minus some. In total the sample includes fewer than 50,000 clones, none of them seen once. Specimen: peripheral blood mononuclear cells. The receptor source for this set is a person aged 18-69 years in good health.

Remarks on this clone: Relative to the germline gene, one junction end is altered; a read error may explain this. The read stops 3 residues short of the end of the CDR3; the missing end is completed from the germline J gene. The V gene is TRBV7-9, the J gene TRBJ2-3, with D uncertain. CDR1 and CDR2 from the germline V gene are SEHNR and FQNEAQ (reference sequence). This CDR3 comprises 14 residues. CDR3 bases read: TGTTCCAGCAGCTTAGGTGCGGTCCAAGAGACG. Amino acids: CSSSLGAVQET. The full-length CDR3 reads as CSSSLGAVQETQYF.

This clone was found many times. Read data end 3 residues before the CDR3 end; the end is taken from the germline J gene. V usage is TRBV20-1 and J usage is TRBJ2-3; a possible D gene is TRBD2 (6 bases). Trimming took off 8 bases at V and 0 bases at J, with 18 bases between the two ends. This CDR3 comprises 15 residues. Per the germline V gene, CDR1 is DFQATT and CDR2 is SNEGSKA (reference sequence). CDR3 residues: CSSMKTSRSTDTQYF. Incomplete CDR3 DNA: TGCAGTAGTATGAAGACTAGTCGTAGCACAGATACG.

There are many counts of this clone. The CDR3 end falls 3 residues outside the read, so it is completed with the germline J gene. The gene calls are TRBV6-2 or TRBV6-3 and TRBJ2-3; 7 bases are a match to TRBD2. V lost 2 bases to trimming and J lost 5 bases; unmatched junction nucleotides: 10. Germline CDR1 and CDR2: MNHEY and SVGEGT. The CDR3 runs to 16 residues. CDR3 DNA, as far as it was read: TGTGCCAGCAGTTACAATGCGGGGGAAAGTAGAGATACG. This codes for CASSYNAGESRDT. The whole CDR3 region reads CASSYNAGESRDTQYF.

This clone showed up many times. The CDR3 is cut off 3 residues early in the read; its end comes from the germline J gene. The rearrangement uses TRBV11-2 and TRBJ1-6, with 7 bases identical to TRBD1. With 4 bases clipped from V and 9 bases from J, the junction kept 6 bases outside the gene matches. The CDR3 spans 14 residues. Germline V lookup: CDR1 SGHAT, CDR2 FQNNGV. The DNA read from the CDR3 is TGTGCCAGCAGCTGGTCGGCAGGGGGTTCACCC. The encoded protein is CASSWSAGGSP. The whole CDR3 is CASSWSAGGSPLHF.

This clone was counted ten times or more. Coverage ceases 3 residues before the CDR3 finishes, and the germline J gene fills in the end. V gene TRBV5-8 combines with J gene TRBJ2-3; 9 nucleotides match TRBD2. Germline V gene sequence: CDR1 SGHTS, CDR2 YDEGEE. V lost 0 bases, J lost 4 bases, and 3 bases stayed unmatched. The CDR3 sequence is 15 residues long. The part of the CDR3 DNA that was read is TGTGCCAGCAGCTTGGGACTAGCGGCTCCAGATACG. Its translation: CASSLGLAAPDT. The whole CDR3 sequence is CASSLGLAAPDTQYF.